One and the same sample provided the 7 T cell receptor beta chains below, sequenced in a study of blood T cell repertoires in COVID-19. The protocol was immunoSEQ multiplex PCR, while the TCRdb copy is restricted to in-frame clones and leaves out a portion. The data hold roughly 290,000 clones, with roughly 88% observed a single time. Sequences were obtained from PBMCs or T cells enriched from blood (not recorded which). The receptors were sampled from a woman in her thirties who had recovered from COVID-19.

The chain is built from TRBV6-5 and TRBJ2-1, with D possibly being TRBD2 (6 bases). The CDR3 is 16 residues long. The germline V gene has CDR1 MNHEY and CDR2 SVGAGI. Trimming stripped 0 bases from V and 3 bases from J, with 12 bases between. The DNA for the CDR3 is TGTGCCAGCAGTTACTCGCCAGCGGGCCACTACAATGAGCAGTTCTTC. This translates into CASSYSPAGHYNEQFF.

Note on this clone: This sample includes further DNA sequences coding for the same CDR3. The chain combines TRBV5-6 with TRBJ1-5, with D perhaps matching TRBD1 (5 bases). Germline values: CDR1 SGHDT, CDR2 YYEEEE. Trimming pared 0 bases from V and 5 bases from J, leaving 9 bases between. The CDR3 loop spans 14 amino acids. The CDR3 sequence is CASSLGQGYQPQHF. The CDR3 nucleotides are TGTGCCAGCAGCTTGGGCCAGGGATATCAGCCCCAGCATTTT.

The chain couples TRBV27 to TRBJ2-4, with 8 positions matching TRBD2. The V gene end was trimmed by 0 bases and the J gene end by 1 base; junction bases not matched to a gene: 2. This CDR3 comprises 16 residues. Germline V CDR1 and CDR2: MNHEY, SMNVEV (reference sequence). Here the CDR3 DNA reads TGTGCCAGCAGTTTATCGACTAGCGTCGCCAAAAACATTCAGTACTTC. Protein sequence: CASSLSTSVAKNIQYF.

The chain couples TRBV5-4 to TRBJ1-2, with D tentatively TRBD1 (5 bases). Germline loops: CDR1 SGHNT, CDR2 YYREEE (reference sequence). This CDR3 has 13 amino acids. Trimming cost V 2 bases and J 8 bases, with 13 bases left between them. CDR3 region: CASSFRVQGGYTF. The CDR3 DNA reads as TGTGCCAGCAGCTTCAGGGTGCAGGGCGGCTACACCTTC.

This clone was seen a single time. V and J are TRBV5-1 and TRBJ2-5, with a weak D call TRBD2 (6 bases). The length of the CDR3 is 14 residues. V lost 4 bases and J 9 bases, leaving 19 bases between the germline ends. CDR1 and CDR2 (germline): SGHRS, YFSETQ. CDR3 nucleotide sequence: TGCGCCAGCAGCGGGGGACTCCGGAGTGAGTCCCAGTACTTC. Translating gives CASSGGLRSESQYF.

As DNA, the CDR3 is TGTGCCAGCAGTTTATTGGCGGGGGGCCCAACCGAGCAGTACTTC. This translates into CASSLLAGGPTEQYF. The rearrangement joins TRBV27 to TRBJ2-7; the match to TRBD2 covers 8 bases. V shed 1 base, J shed 6 bases, and the junction held 8 bases outside the gene matches. Germline lookup yields CDR1 MNHEY and CDR2 SMNVEV (reference sequence). The CDR3 is 15 amino acids.

This clone was picked up one time. Other nucleotide sequences from this sample produce the same CDR3. V gene TRBV7-2 combines with J gene TRBJ2-5; D remains unclear. V lost 5 bases, J lost 2 bases, and 9 bases lay in between. There are 13 residues in the CDR3. CDR1 and CDR2 from the germline V gene are SGHTA and FQGNSA. CDR3 DNA sequence: TGTGCCAGCAGCCTAACCAGGCAAGAGACCCAGTACTTC. Its protein is CASSLTRQETQYF.